This record covers a single T cell receptor (beta chain). Its antigen is not known. These data come from a study of shared clonotypes between healthy human individuals. Overall study context: Each donor contributed plates that comprised three CD4 naive, three CD4 memory, two CD8 naive and one CD8 memory.

The study, taken as a whole, reports: Around 5% was the fraction of naive CD4 clonotypes found shared across four donors.

Data came from immunoSEQ multiplex PCR; TCRdb stores just in-frame clones and leaves some out. Found here are around 2,000,000 clones, 85% to 95% of them singletons; the top ten hold 0.13%. The CDR3 sequence is 15 residues long. The germline V gene encodes CDR1 KGHSH and CDR2 LQKENI. V shed 4 bases, J shed 4 bases, and the junction held 7 bases outside the gene matches. Subsets obtained from CD4+ cells comprised CD45RA+ naive and CD45RA-negative memory cells. The origin of this receptor is a man between 18 and 35 years old in good health. What was sequenced was naive CD4+ T cells sorted from blood. The subset was: CD45RA+ positively selected. The V and J genes are TRBV18 and TRBJ1-3, with TRBD1 matching 7 bases. The CDR3 here is CASSHSRGSGNTIYF. The DNA for the CDR3 is TGTGCCAGCTCACACTCCAGGGGGTCAGGAAACACCATATATTTT.